This TCR beta chain was sequenced in a study of blood T cell repertoires in COVID-19. Study in general: COVID-19 samples collected from the United States, Italy and Spain covered acute and convalescent phases.

In the authors' workflow: Estimates of nucleated cell counts were drawn from the amplification of reference gene primers. Data came from immunoSEQ multiplex PCR; TCRdb stores just in-frame clones and leaves some out. V and J calls and clone size are copied from that table; D and trimming were computed from the DNA. This table holds tens of thousands of clones, about 82% found once. The TCR comes from a human donor with active COVID-19. The donor label of this sample is uncertain. The sample comprised peripheral blood.

CDR3 in DNA: TGTGCCAGCAGCTCCAACCCGATTAGCGGGACCACCGGGGAGCTGTTTTTT. Its translation: CASSSNPISGTTGELFF. This chain connects TRBV7-3 to TRBJ2-2, with TRBD2 matching 8 bases. The CDR3 sequence is 17 residues long. Germline CDR1 reads SGHTA; CDR2 reads FQGTGA. V gave up 4 bases and J gave up 4 bases; unmatched junction bases: 11.